The 32 T cell receptor beta chains below were found in one sample sequenced in a study of regulatory T cells in long-lasting Graves disease. CDR3-region Arm-PCR and iRepertoire HTBI primers produced the TCR beta libraries. One entry per CDR3 protein, called by TCRdb with MiXCR from the multiplex PCR reads. The sample holds about 360,000 distinct CDR3 sequences; around 16% are singletons and the top ten take 20% to 25%. Documented time point: newly diagnosed GD, antithyroid drugs for less than 3 months. PBMCs provided the RNA from which the TCR library was made. This sample was also put to use in a study of T cells in Graves' hyperthyroidism and ophthalmopathy.

The specimen comprised peripheral blood mononuclear cells (PBMCs), sampled at new diagnosis, from a patient treated with antithyroid drugs. The receptors were sampled from a woman aged 18-30 years with Graves disease.

This clonotype came up many times. The chain combines TRBV20-1 with TRBJ2-2, with TRBD1 matching over 7 bases. Unmatched junction bases numbered 8, after V lost 0 bases and J lost 4 bases. The CDR3 spans 16 residues. CDR1 and CDR2 from the germline V gene are DFQATT and SNEGSKA (reference sequence). The CDR3 sequence is CSAREEWQGVTGELFF. Written as DNA, the CDR3 is TGCAGTGCTAGAGAAGAATGGCAGGGGGTCACCGGGGAGCTGTTTTTT.

The chain combines TRBV3-1 with TRBJ2-3; a possible D gene is TRBD2 (5 bases). V lost 3 bases and J 5 bases, leaving 12 bases between the germline ends. Germline V gives CDR1 LGHDT, CDR2 YNNKEL (reference sequence). This CDR3 comprises 14 residues. CDR3 sequence (DNA): TGTGCCAGCAGCCATCCGGGGATTAGAGATACGCAGTATTTT. It specifies CASSHPGIRDTQYF.

J is TRBJ2-3 and V is TRBV15, with 11 nucleotides matching TRBD2. V was clipped by 3 bases and J by 0 bases; unmatched bases: 2. The CDR3 has 16 residues. Germline V CDR1 and CDR2: LNHNV, YYDKDF (reference sequence). Here the CDR3 reads CATSSSGRASTDTQYF. CDR3 sequence (DNA): TGTGCCACCAGCAGTAGCGGGAGGGCTAGCACAGATACGCAGTATTTT. The full variable domain, in which reference TRBV15 and TRBJ2-3 provide the parts outside the CDR3, is DAMVIQNPRYQVTQFGKPVTLSCSQTLNHNVMYWYQQKSSQAPKLLFHYYDKDFNNEADTPDNFQSRRPNTSFCFLDIRSPGLGDTAMYLCATSSSGRASTDTQYFGPGTRLTVL.

This clonotype has only a few counts. V gene TRBV5-1 combines with J gene TRBJ1-6, with no clear D. Trimming pared 0 bases from V and 0 bases from J, leaving 7 bases between. CDR3 length equals 16 residues. Germline values: CDR1 SGHRS, CDR2 YFSETQ. The CDR3 is CASSLVVSSYNSPLHF. The CDR3 coding sequence is TGCGCCAGCAGCTTGGTGGTGAGCTCCTATAATTCACCCCTCCACTTT.

This clonotype came up many times. The rearrangement uses TRBV18 and TRBJ1-1; 7 bases agree with TRBD1. CDR3 length: 12 residues. Germline CDR1 is KGHSH and CDR2 is LQKENI. V lost 5 bases and J lost 6; bases outside the gene matches: 3. As DNA, the CDR3 is TGTGCCAGCTCAACAGGGGAGGCTGAAGCTTTCTTT. Protein product: CASSTGEAEAFF.

Turning to this clonotype: At one end, the junction sequence differs from germline, possibly due to a read error. The chain has TRBV27 and TRBJ1-2, with a tentative D call TRBD1 (5 bases). CDR3 length: 15 amino acids. Germline values: CDR1 MNHEY, CDR2 SMNVEV (reference sequence). CDR3 amino acids: CVSSPRGGGSYGYTF. DNA of the CDR3: TGTGTCAGCAGTCCCCGGGGGGGGGGTAGCTATGGCTACACCTTC.

The chain carries TRBV10-3 and TRBJ2-2; no clear D gene. Germline V gene lookup returns CDR1 ENHRY and CDR2 SYGVKD. The CDR3 covers 13 residues. Deletions cut 0 bases from V and 6 bases from J, with 5 bases between. CDR3 region: CAISESMSGELFF. CDR3 DNA sequence: TGTGCCATCAGTGAGTCGATGTCCGGGGAGCTGTTTTTT.

This clonotype has ten or more counts. J is TRBJ2-1 and V is TRBV7-2, with 10 bases aligning to TRBD2. CDR3 size: 15 residues. V dropped 2 bases and J dropped 8; count of bases not matched to a gene: 6. Germline V CDR1 and CDR2: SGHTA, FQGNSA. CDR3 in amino acids: CASSLQRGGVDEQFF. CDR3 nucleotides: TGTGCCAGCAGCTTACAGCGGGGGGGCGTAGATGAGCAGTTCTTC.

This clonotype was counted at least ten times. The gene calls are TRBV12-3 or TRBV12-4 and TRBJ2-1, with a possible D match to TRBD1 (5 bases). CDR3 size: 16 residues. V lost 1 base and J lost 0, with 10 bases in between. The CDR3 sequence is CASSLGGGGSYNEQFF. Written as DNA, the CDR3 is TGTGCCAGCAGTTTAGGGGGCGGTGGCTCCTACAATGAGCAGTTCTTC.

There are a few counts of this clonotype. The chain joins TRBV29-1 to TRBJ2-5; perhaps TRBD1 as D (5 bases). CDR1 SQVTM and CDR2 ANQGSEA come from the germline V gene. The CDR3 covers 12 residues. Trimming pared 2 bases from V and 7 bases from J, leaving 11 bases between. The CDR3 coding sequence is TGCAGCGTTGAAATCAGGGCAGGGACCCAGTACTTC. Translated, it gives CSVEIRAGTQYF.

This clonotype was counted at least ten times. The chain uses TRBV18 and TRBJ1-1; D not certain. The V end was cut by 6 bases, the J end by 2 bases, with 16 bases between. This CDR3 region has 15 residues. CDR1 is KGHSH, CDR2 LQKENI, per germline. CDR3 loop: CASSSPIITNTEAFF. In nucleotides, the CDR3 is TGTGCCAGCTCCTCCCCGATCATTACTAACACTGAAGCTTTCTTT.

The J gene is TRBJ1-5, the V gene TRBV29-1, with 7 bases fitting TRBD1. Trimming cost V 7 bases and J 2 bases; bases outside gene matches: 8. Germline V lookup: CDR1 SQVTM, CDR2 ANQGSEA. There are 14 residues in the CDR3. As DNA, the CDR3 is TGCAGCGCACCACAGGGGTTTGGCAATCAGCCCCAGCATTTT. Translating it yields CSAPQGFGNQPQHF.

This clonotype was seen many times. The CDR3 DNA sequence: TGTGCCAGCAGCTTAACCGGTCGCAGCTACGAGCAGTACTTC. Protein sequence: CASSLTGRSYEQYF. V is TRBV7-3 and J is TRBJ2-7; the D is unclear. Germline assignment: CDR1 SGHTA and CDR2 FQGTGA. This CDR3 is built from 14 residues. V lost 0 bases and J lost 3, with 9 bases in between.

This clonotype has more than one count but fewer than ten. This sequence joins TRBV29-1 and TRBJ2-1, with 9 bases identical to TRBD2. With 3 bases clipped from V and 4 bases from J, the junction kept 4 bases outside the gene matches. Germline V CDR1 and CDR2: SQVTM, ANQGSEA. The CDR3 extends over 14 amino acids. CDR3 nucleotides: TGCAGCGTTGAGACTAGCGGCCTATACAATGAGCAGTTCTTC. Translated: CSVETSGLYNEQFF.

As concerns this clonotype: A far more abundant clone sits one base away, making this likely a read error. This CDR3 is CTSSLEVAGGSEQFF. The CDR3 coding sequence is TGCACCAGCAGCTTGGAGGTAGCGGGAGGAAGCGAGCAGTTCTTC. V usage is TRBV5-1 and J usage is TRBJ2-3, with 10 bases fitting TRBD2. The better agreement between TRBJ2-1 and the DNA end casts doubt on the J call. CDR3 length equals 15 residues. Per the germline V gene, CDR1 is SGHRS and CDR2 is YFSETQ.

There are many counts of this clonotype. The chain joins TRBV28 to TRBJ2-5, with 9 bases lining up with TRBD2. V gave up 1 base and J gave up 5 bases; unmatched junction bases: 8. This CDR3 is built from 16 residues. Germline assignment: CDR1 MDHEN and CDR2 SYDVKM. CDR3 residues: CASSLYWTSAAETQYF. Here the CDR3 DNA reads TGTGCCAGCAGTTTATATTGGACTAGCGCCGCCGAGACCCAGTACTTC.

There are many counts of this clonotype. V gene TRBV20-1 combines with J gene TRBJ1-1; 9 bases are a match to TRBD1. The germline CDR1 and CDR2 sequences are DFQATT and SNEGSKA (reference sequence). V gave up 1 base and J gave up 11 bases; unmatched junction bases: 11. The CDR3 consists of 14 residues. CDR3 coding DNA: TGCAGTGCTAGAGCCCGGGGGACAGGGCGGGCCGCTTTCTTT. It translates to CSARARGTGRAAFF.

CDR3 in amino acids: CASSLSQLGYTF. CDR3 DNA sequence: TGTGCCAGCAGTTTATCGCAGTTAGGCTACACCTTC. The chain joins TRBV12-3 or TRBV12-4 to TRBJ1-2; no firm D call. V dropped 2 bases and J dropped 8 bases, with 9 bases sitting between them. The CDR3 covers 12 residues.

In this sample, this clonotype turned up many times. The chain uses TRBV11-2 and TRBJ2-7; TRBD2 agrees at 11 bases. The CDR3 has 15 amino acids. The trim removed 4 bases at V and 3 bases at J, leaving 5 bases unmatched. CDR1 and CDR2 from the germline V gene are SGHAT and FQNNGV. DNA for the CDR3: TGTGCCAGCAGCTCCCTAGCGGGAGGACGCTACGAGCAGTACTTC. Protein sequence: CASSSLAGGRYEQYF.

This clonotype was found many times. This chain links TRBV20-1 with TRBJ1-2, with D uncertain. CDR1 is DFQATT, CDR2 SNEGSKA, per germline (reference sequence). Trimming took off 3 bases at V and 1 base at J, with 12 bases between the two ends. This CDR3 is 14 amino acids long. CDR3 in amino acids: CSASGGQFNYGYTF. CDR3 in DNA: TGCAGTGCTAGCGGCGGGCAGTTTAACTATGGCTACACCTTC.

This clonotype was picked up many times. The V and J genes are TRBV20-1 and TRBJ2-7; TRBD2 agrees at 7 bases. In germline, CDR1 is DFQATT, CDR2 SNEGSKA (reference sequence). The CDR3 is 14 residues long. The CDR3 region is CRALRSGLSYEQYF. The CDR3 DNA is TGCAGGGCATTACGTAGCGGGCTATCCTACGAGCAGTACTTC.

This clonotype has just a few counts. The rearrangement joins TRBV5-1 to TRBJ1-5; D uncertain. CDR3 length: 15 residues. Between the trimmed V and J ends, which lost 0 bases and 9 bases, there was a span of 16 bases. CDR1 SGHRS and CDR2 YFSETQ come from the germline V gene. CDR3 protein: CASSLGAGGTGPQHF. In nucleotides, the CDR3 is TGCGCCAGCAGCTTGGGAGCGGGCGGAACCGGGCCCCAGCATTTT.

This clonotype was detected only a few times. The chain uses TRBV4-1 and TRBJ1-6; 8 bases are shared with TRBD1. Germline CDR1 reads MGHRA; CDR2 reads YSYEKL. The CDR3 covers 14 residues. V trimming: 5 bases; J trimming: 9 bases; junction bases outside the gene matches: 6. The CDR3, as DNA: TGCGCCAGCAGCGACGGACAGGGAGGTTCACCCCTCCACTTT. Translated, it gives CASSDGQGGSPLHF.

This clonotype showed up many times. The chain combines TRBV7-9 with TRBJ1-2, with TRBD1 matching 8 bases. The trim removed 5 bases at V and 8 bases at J, leaving 7 bases unmatched. The CDR3 spans 13 residues. Germline CDR1 is SEHNR and CDR2 is FQNEAQ (reference sequence). DNA for the CDR3: TGTGCCAGCAGCCTGGACAGGGAGGGAGGCTACACCTTC. Amino acid sequence: CASSLDREGGYTF.

This clonotype was recorded at least ten times. The chain has TRBV24-1 and TRBJ2-2, with D tentatively TRBD1 (6 bases). V shed 5 bases and J shed 1 base, with 7 bases lying between them. This CDR3 is 14 amino acids long. CDR1 is KGHDR, CDR2 SFDVKD, per germline. Here the CDR3 reads CATSVRGNTGELFF. The CDR3 nucleotides read TGTGCCACCAGTGTCAGGGGGAACACCGGGGAGCTGTTTTTT.

There are many counts of this clonotype. The chain has TRBV2 and TRBJ2-3, with D tentatively TRBD1 (6 bases). The V end lost 7 bases, the J end lost 7 bases, and 15 bases lay between the germline ends. The V gene's germline CDR1 is SNHLY and CDR2 FYNNEI. This CDR3 region has 13 residues. CDR3 in amino acids: CASIEGTRNTQYF. The CDR3 nucleotides read TGTGCCAGCATCGAGGGGACACGAAATACGCAGTATTTT.

This clonotype was seen more than once but under ten times. The chain recombines TRBV2 with TRBJ2-1; TRBD1 might be the D (7 bases). This CDR3 contains 14 residues. The V end was cut by 4 bases, the J end by 7 bases, with 14 bases between. CDR1 is SNHLY and CDR2 is FYNNEI in the germline V gene. In DNA, the CDR3 is TGTGCCAGCAGTGTTGGCAGGGGGAGGAATGAGCAGTTCTTC. Its protein product is CASSVGRGRNEQFF. The complete variable domain, with remaining parts taken from reference TRBV2 and TRBJ2-1, reads EPEVTQTPSHQVTQMGQEVILRCVPISNHLYFYWYRQILGQKVEFLVSFYNNEISEKSEIFDDQFSVERPDGSNFTLKIRSTKLEDSAMYFCASSVGRGRNEQFFGPGTRLTVL.

This clonotype was seen many times. V is TRBV2 and J is TRBJ2-3, with D possibly being TRBD2 (6 bases). The germline V gene encodes CDR1 SNHLY and CDR2 FYNNEI. V lost 0 bases, J lost 4 bases, and 11 bases lay in between. The CDR3 totals 15 residues. CDR3: CASSEAPGVADTQYF. The CDR3 DNA is TGTGCCAGCAGTGAAGCCCCGGGGGTAGCAGATACGCAGTATTTT.

In this sample, this clonotype turned up a few times. The V gene is TRBV20-1, the J gene TRBJ1-1; maybe TRBD1 (5 bases). Trimming pared 6 bases from V and 1 base from J, leaving 12 bases between. The CDR3 is 13 amino acids. CDR1 is DFQATT, CDR2 SNEGSKA, per germline (reference sequence). CDR3 sequence: CSAFSGTNTEAFF. The CDR3 DNA follows: TGCAGTGCCTTCTCAGGGACGAACACTGAAGCTTTCTTT.

This clonotype occurred many times. The chain uses TRBV12-5 and TRBJ2-2, with TRBD2 identical over 8 bases. The germline V gene encodes CDR1 LGHNT and CDR2 FRNRAP. The CDR3 has 18 residues. The junction had 7 bases not matched to a gene; V was cut back by 0 bases and J by 1 base. CDR3 sequence (DNA): TGTGCTAGTGGTTTGGTAGTTGGTAGCGGGAAGAACACCGGGGAGCTGTTTTTT. Residues: CASGLVVGSGKNTGELFF.

In this sample, this clonotype turned up a few times. The chain couples TRBV28 to TRBJ1-4; D is uncertain. The CDR3 runs 14 residues. Trimming removed 3 bases at V and 5 bases at J, with 10 bases between. Germline V gene lookup returns CDR1 MDHEN and CDR2 SYDVKM. The CDR3 protein is CASSFPQGNEKLFF. The DNA of the CDR3 is TGTGCCAGCAGTTTCCCTCAAGGGAATGAAAAACTGTTTTTT.

This clonotype has a count of ten or more. The chain employs TRBV3-1 and TRBJ1-2; no clear D. The CDR3 loop spans 15 amino acids. V shed 0 bases and J shed 2 bases, with 10 bases lying between them. The germline V gene encodes CDR1 LGHDT and CDR2 YNNKEL (reference sequence). CDR3 nucleotides: TGTGCCAGCAGCCAAGAAGGGCGGGCGAACTATGGCTACACCTTC. Translating it yields CASSQEGRANYGYTF.